This section outlines one T cell receptor (beta chain) sequence together with its context. Its specificity is unknown. This sample is drawn from a study of cytomegalovirus exposure and HLA in healthy donors. With 60 Vbeta and 13 Jbeta primers, the PCR was carried out. The protocol was immunoSEQ multiplex PCR, while the TCRdb copy is restricted to in-frame clones and leaves out a portion. The sample has over 120,000 clones; 77% are singletons. This CDR3 comprises 17 residues. CDR1 and CDR2 from the germline V gene are MGHRA and YSYEKL. The V segment lost 0 bases and the J segment 7 bases; nucleotides outside the gene matches: 13. General observations from the study: In a later analysis, V- and J-gene trimming of beta chains associated with a DCLRE1C missense variant, replicated independently. Later analysis revealed greater clonal expansion in HLA-associated TCR beta chains than in equally common others. When analyzed later, the rates of TCR association showed variation by HLA locus, with DRB1 the most and HLA-C the fewest.

The receptor's source is a male donor in good health and CMV-seronegative. The chain employs TRBV4-1 and TRBJ1-2; 8 nucleotides match TRBD1. The sample taken for sequencing was PBMCs. CDR3 nucleotides: TGCGCCAGCAGCCAAGATAGGAGTGGGGGACAGGTTCGTGGCTACACCTTC. Translation: CASSQDRSGGQVRGYTF.